This T cell receptor (beta chain) derives from a study of blood T cell repertoires in COVID-19. Study context: Samples came from the United States, Italy and Spain, spanning acute and convalescent COVID-19. PBMCs, B-cell-depleted T cells, or T cells were the source of the cDNA or gDNA that made up the material.

Losses at the gene ends were 3 bases for V and 3 bases for J; bases not matched to a gene: 9. The CDR3 contains 16 residues. Germline V gives CDR1 MNHEY, CDR2 SMNVEV (reference sequence). This clone showed up just once. The authors' processing: Nucleated cell counts were estimated from reference gene primer amplification. Data came from immunoSEQ multiplex PCR; TCRdb stores just in-frame clones and leaves some out. V and J calls and clone size come straight from that table; D and trimming were deduced from the DNA. The sample carries around 100,000 clones, about 90% recorded once. Specimen: peripheral blood. This clonotype originated in a human donor in a cohort sampled during active COVID-19. This chain uses TRBV27 with TRBJ1-1; TRBD1 aligns across 8 bases. In DNA, the CDR3 is TGTGCCAGCAGTTTCTTCTGGACAGGGCTCGACACTGAAGCTTTCTTT. Amino acid sequence: CASSFFWTGLDTEAFF.